This TCR beta chain was obtained from a study of radiation and T cells in renal cell carcinoma. Study results and caveats: No pretreatment tumor biopsies were available for baseline clonotypes. Top tumor clonotypes rose in blood 2 weeks post-radiation, then contracted.

A word on this clone: Its target is unknown. Germline and junction disagree at one end, which may indicate a read error.

Time point in this sample: blood 4 weeks post-SBRT, at nephrectomy. Described treatment: 15 Gy SBRT to primary tumor, nephrectomy 4 weeks later. Nephrectomy followed 15 Gy stereotactic body radiation by 4 weeks. Blood was sampled at baseline, 2 weeks and 4 weeks after SBRT. The CDR3 is made up of 14 amino acids. Germline loops: CDR1 MDHEN, CDR2 SYDVKM. Sequenced by immunoSEQ multiplex PCR; TCRdb stores in-frame clones only, minus some. The sample yields about 78,000 clones, 70% to 90% seen once. The chain couples TRBV28 to TRBJ1-1, with D perhaps TRBD1 (5 bases). This receptor was taken from a woman between 65 and 79 years old with renal cell carcinoma. The sample here was blood, taken from a patient whose treatment included radiotherapy and nephrectomy. The DNA for the CDR3 is TGTGTCAGCTCCCCGGAGGGGTTCTACACTGAAGCTTTCTTT. This translates into CVSSPEGFYTEAFF.